Listed below are T cell receptor beta chains from one sample, sequenced in a study of blood T cell repertoires in COVID-19. TCRdb's table, derived via immunoSEQ multiplex PCR, lists solely in-frame clones and lacks some. The table includes fewer than 200,000 clones, approximately 84% detected once. Sequenced material: PBMCs or T cells enriched from blood (not recorded which). Receptors were obtained from a man aged 50 to 60 who had recovered from COVID-19. The CDR3 runs from the conserved cysteine through the conserved F or W. D genes are given only for firm matches. Where a row states a size, it is once, few, many or the class of an expanded clone; other rows omit it.

D gene | J gene | clone size | V gene | CDR3 length | CDR3 protein | CDR3 DNA
NA | TRBJ1-1 | NA | TRBV5-1 | 15 | CASSLSWPRSTEAFF | TGCGCCAGCAGCTTGTCCTGGCCGCGGAGCACTGAAGCTTTCTTT
TRBD1 | TRBJ1-1 | NA | TRBV11-2 | 16 | CASSWGTGLMNTEAFF | TGTGCCAGCAGCTGGGGGACAGGGCTGATGAACACTGAAGCTTTCTTT
NA | TRBJ1-5 | NA | TRBV21-1 | 15 | CASSRCGISNQPQHF | TGTGCCAGCAGCCGCTGCGGGATAAGCAATCAGCCCCAGCATTTT
NA | TRBJ2-2 | NA | TRBV20-1 | 14 | CSASFGGISGELFF | TGCAGTGCTAGTTTCGGAGGGATTTCCGGGGAGCTGTTTTTT
NA | TRBJ2-1 | NA | TRBV7-3 | 15 | CASSPQGTSYNEQFF | TGTGCCAGCAGCCCTCAGGGAACCTCCTACAATGAGCAGTTCTTC
TRBD1 | TRBJ1-4 | NA | TRBV4-1 | 20 | CASSQDIFGFVGTGYEKLFF | TGCGCCAGCAGCCAAGACATTTTTGGATTCGTGGGGACAGGGTATGAAAAACTGTTTTTT
NA | TRBJ2-7 | NA | TRBV2 | 18 | CASSELGAGAEGYSEQYF | TGTGCCAGCAGTGAGTTGGGGGCTGGGGCTGAGGGGTACTCCGAGCAGTACTTC
TRBD1 | TRBJ1-5 | NA | TRBV9 | 14 | CASSGRGSNQPQHF | TGTGCCAGCAGCGGCAGGGGGAGCAATCAGCCCCAGCATTTT
NA | TRBJ2-5 | once | TRBV6-2/TRBV6-3 | 14 | CASSHQGVRETQYF | TGTGCCAGCAGCCACCAGGGTGTCAGAGAGACCCAGTACTTC
NA | TRBJ2-3 | NA | TRBV7-9 | 16 | CASSLQSTGVTDTQYF | TGTGCCAGCAGCTTACAGTCAACCGGAGTTACAGATACGCAGTATTTT
TRBD1 | TRBJ1-2 | NA | TRBV19 | 15 | CASSILAGTANGYTF | TGTGCCAGTAGTATTCTTGCCGGGACAGCAAATGGCTACACCTTC
TRBD1 | TRBJ1-2 | NA | TRBV6-1 | 16 | CASSEGTVFFPYGYTF | TGTGCCAGCAGTGAGGGGACAGTCTTTTTTCCCTATGGCTACACCTTC
NA | TRBJ2-7 | NA | TRBV29-1 | 12 | CSVRLGANEQYF | TGCAGCGTTAGGTTGGGGGCTAACGAGCAGTACTTC
NA | TRBJ1-5 | NA | TRBV27 | 16 | CASSLNPRTGNQPQHF | TGTGCCAGCAGTTTGAATCCGAGAACGGGCAATCAGCCCCAGCATTTT
TRBD1 | TRBJ2-7 | NA | TRBV18 | 15 | CASSQTGGNTYEQYF | TGTGCCAGCTCACAAACAGGGGGAAATACCTACGAGCAGTACTTC
NA | TRBJ1-2 | once | TRBV23-1 | 16 | CASSQPTEPRVEGYTF | TGCGCCAGCAGTCAGCCGACAGAACCCAGGGTTGAGGGCTACACCTTC
TRBD1 | TRBJ1-6 | NA | TRBV2 | 14 | CASRATGVGSPLHF | TGTGCCAGCAGAGCCACAGGGGTTGGATCACCCCTCCACTTT
NA | TRBJ1-1 | NA | TRBV19 | 13 | CASSVTGNTEAFF | TGTGCCAGTAGTGTGACAGGGAACACTGAAGCTTTCTTT
NA | TRBJ2-1 | NA | TRBV14 | 16 | CASSQVAPGSYNEQFF | TGTGCCAGCAGCCAAGTGGCCCCAGGCTCCTACAATGAGCAGTTCTTC
NA | TRBJ1-2 | NA | TRBV19 | 11 | CASSIGGGYTF | TGTGCCAGTAGTATAGGGGGCGGCTACACCTTC
NA | TRBJ2-7 | NA | TRBV14 | 16 | CASSQGRARGSYEQYF | TGTGCCAGCAGCCAAGGCCGGGCCAGGGGCTCCTACGAGCAGTACTTC
NA | TRBJ2-5 | NA | TRBV11-2 | 14 | CASSLGASQETQYF | TGTGCCAGCAGCTTAGGGGCCAGCCAAGAGACCCAGTACTTC
TRBD1 | TRBJ2-2 | NA | TRBV3-1/TRBV3-2 | 16 | CASSQDSRQGKVELFF | TGTGCCAGCAGCCAAGATTCGAGACAGGGAAAAGTGGAGCTGTTTTTT
NA | TRBJ1-4 | NA | TRBV28 | 15 | CASRGGDLSGEKLFF | TGTGCCAGCAGGGGGGGGGACCTTAGCGGAGAAAAACTGTTTTTT
TRBD2 | TRBJ2-7 | NA | TRBV7-2 | 15 | CASSRSGGGTYEQYF | TGTGCCAGCAGCAGAAGCGGGGGGGGGACCTACGAGCAGTACTTC
NA | TRBJ1-1 | NA | TRBV5-1 | 14 | CASSLTGYNTEAFF | TGCGCCAGCAGCTTGACGGGGTATAACACTGAAGCTTTCTTT
NA | TRBJ1-2 | NA | TRBV7-9 | 12 | CASSSGGNGYTF | TGTGCCAGCAGCTCCGGGGGGAATGGCTACACCTTC
NA | TRBJ1-2 | NA | TRBV15 | 18 | CATSPHGGQTIPDYGYTF | TGTGCCACCAGCCCCCACGGAGGACAGACAATTCCTGACTATGGCTACACCTTC